This TCR beta chain is from a study of shared clonotypes between healthy human individuals. Profiling relied on immunoSEQ multiplex PCR, and the TCRdb table lists in-frame clones only, not all of them. The sample holds 2.5 million or so clones, around nine tenths seen once. Points from the study as a whole: Generally, naive subsets (rather than memory subsets) showed larger estimated richness.

This clone occurred a few times. Its target is not known. Sequencing input: naive CD4+ T cells sorted from blood. Specified subset: CD45RA+ positively selected. The TCR was taken from a man in his late teens or twenties in good health.

The CDR3 protein is CASSVGTHTEAFF. For the CDR3, the DNA is TGTGCCAGCAGCGTAGGGACGCACACTGAAGCTTTCTTT. The chain links TRBV7-9 to TRBJ1-1; possible D gene TRBD1, 5 bases. The V gene's germline CDR1 is SEHNR and CDR2 FQNEAQ (reference sequence). V was cut by 5 bases and J by 3 bases, with 10 bases left in between. The CDR3 covers 13 residues. The variable domain in full, with the rest retrieved from reference TRBV7-9 and TRBJ1-1, is DTGVSQNPRHKITKRGQNVTFRCDPISEHNRLYWYRQTLGQGPEFLTYFQNEAQLEKSRLLSDRFSAERPKGSFSTLEIQRTEQGDSAMYLCASSVGTHTEAFFGQGTRLTVV.